This T cell receptor beta chain was found in a study of blood T cell repertoires in COVID-19 (dated by TCRdb to the early 2020s). For context, the study as a whole: Samples from collaborators originated in the United States, Italy and Spain and spanned both the acute and convalescent phases of COVID-19. The prospective study material was composed of cDNA or gDNA derived from T cells, B-cell-depleted T cells, or PBMCs. Subjects who had been exposed to COVID-19, were actively infected with it, or had recovered from it provided the deeply sampled blood TCRbeta repertoires that made up the dataset. A freely available public database, intended as a resource for researchers studying the immune response to SARS-CoV-2, is where the repertoires were released. The samples were drawn from two sources: the first 160 participants of the ongoing ImmuneRACE study, and fewer than 1,500 subjects contributed by 6 global collaborators. The sample metadata nearly always contained a de-identified subject ID, COVID-19 status, age in years and sex. Where available, HLA class I and class II types were taken from metadata supplied by the sample provider and were not determined by assay-based typing.

Beyond this particular receptor, the publication reports: Clinical and demographic metadata were provided uncurated, with the amount varying by source and participant.

Worth noting for this clone: Its antigen target is currently unknown. No base qualities exist here, and no much larger clone lies one base off it.

Each collaborating institution followed its own protocols to collect whole blood in K2EDTA tubes. For TCRbeta analysis, collaborators shipped samples in one of three forms: frozen whole blood, isolated PBMCs, or DNA extracted from either of those sample types. TCRbeta CDR3 regions were amplified from genomic DNA using the immunoSEQ Assay, a bias-controlled multiplex PCR. On the authors' methods: The number of nucleated cells in each sample was estimated by amplification of reference gene primers within the assay. Sequence reads were collapsed and filtered to measure the absolute abundance of every unique TCRbeta CDR3 rearrangement. For each sample, productive Simpson clonality was calculated by taking the square root of Simpson's diversity index across productive rearrangements. TCRdb obtained this table from immuneACCESS and retained in-frame rearrangements with V and J assigned. These tables miss some clones; where compared with another copy, unresolved V genes account for less than half of the shortfall, and the remainder is unexplained. For V, J and clone size, that table is used; D and trimming come from the DNA. Present in this sample are about 200,000 clones, more than 80% of which were seen just once. The ten top clones hold 10% of the sample.

CDR1 SEHNR and CDR2 FQNEAQ were looked up in the germline V gene (reference sequence). V is trimmed back by 5 bases and J by 11 bases, and the junction contains 4 bases that no gene match accounts for. The CDR3 covers 13 residues, taking in both the cysteine and the phenylalanine. The DNA shown is the 39-base CDR3, in frame from base 1. Recombination joined TRBV7-9 with TRBJ2-2; 11 central bases correspond to TRBD2. The sequence derives from a woman older than 75 with acute or convalescent COVID-19. Sequenced sample: peripheral blood. The CDR3 protein: CASSPLAGGELFF. The bases read TGTGCCAGCAGCCCGCTAGCGGGGGGTGAGCTGTTTTTT.